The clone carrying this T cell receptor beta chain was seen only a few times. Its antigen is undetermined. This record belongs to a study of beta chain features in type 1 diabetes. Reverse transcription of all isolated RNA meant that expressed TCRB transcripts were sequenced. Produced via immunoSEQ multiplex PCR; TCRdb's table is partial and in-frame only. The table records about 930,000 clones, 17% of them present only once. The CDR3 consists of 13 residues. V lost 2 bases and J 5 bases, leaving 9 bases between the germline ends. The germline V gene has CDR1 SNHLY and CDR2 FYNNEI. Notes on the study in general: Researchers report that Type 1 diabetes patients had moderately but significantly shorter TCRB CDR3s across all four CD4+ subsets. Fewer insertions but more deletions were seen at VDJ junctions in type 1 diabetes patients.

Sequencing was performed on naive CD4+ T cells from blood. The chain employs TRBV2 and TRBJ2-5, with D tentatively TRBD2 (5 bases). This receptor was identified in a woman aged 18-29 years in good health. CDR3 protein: CASSETPGETQYF. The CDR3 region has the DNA TGTGCCAGCAGTGAAACCCCGGGGGAGACCCAGTACTTC. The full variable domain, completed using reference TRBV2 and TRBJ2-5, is EPEVTQTPSHQVTQMGQEVILRCVPISNHLYFYWYRQILGQKVEFLVSFYNNEISEKSEIFDDQFSVERPDGSNFTLKIRSTKLEDSAMYFCASSETPGETQYFGPGTRLLVL.